This T cell receptor (beta chain) was recovered during a study of regulatory T cells in long-lasting Graves disease. Findings and caveats of the study: Persistent Graves' disease cases displayed lower TCR diversity than newly diagnosed ones.

The TCR beta library used iRepertoire HTBI primers with Arm-PCR amplification of CDR3. TCRdb re-derived calls from the multiplex PCR reads in MiXCR, one entry per CDR3 protein. Among about 300,000 distinct CDR3 sequences listed, 15% to 20% were seen once. CDR3 length: 16 residues. The J segment lost 3 bases and the V segment lost 7 bases, leaving 12 bases of the junction unmatched. Germline assignment: CDR1 MNHEY and CDR2 SMNVEV (reference sequence). This clonotype was detected ten times or more. What it recognizes is unknown. The time point here: newly diagnosed GD, antithyroid drugs for less than 3 months. Isolated PBMC RNA provided the starting material for the TCR library.

This chain connects TRBV27 to TRBJ1-3; 7 nucleotides match TRBD1. This clonotype was sampled from a female donor with Graves disease. The starting material was peripheral blood mononuclear cells (PBMCs), obtained at new diagnosis, from a patient treated with antithyroid drugs. The CDR3 is CASTARAGGLGNTIYF. The CDR3 nucleotides are TGTGCCAGCACCGCCCGGGCAGGGGGTCTTGGAAACACCATATATTTT.